These T cell receptor beta chains were read from a single sample in a study of cytomegalovirus exposure and HLA in healthy donors. Assay used: immunoSEQ multiplex PCR; TCRdb lists only in-frame clones, some missing. The sample holds 200,000 or so clones; roughly 84% are singletons and the top ten take about 1.8%. Sequenced: PBMCs. The receptors were gathered from a man aged 50 or older in good health and CMV-seronegative. Both conserved end residues are part of each CDR3. D genes are given only for firm matches. Clone size is shown for a subset of rows, as once, few, many or a class of expanded clone.

CDR3nt	CDR3aa	d_gene	abundance	v_gene	j_gene
TGTGCCAGTCTAGGATGGAGGGACTATGGCTACACCTTC	CASLGWRDYGYTF	-	-	TRBV6-1	TRBJ1-2
TGTGCCAGCAGCTTATACCAGGGTTACAATGAGCAGTTCTTC	CASSLYQGYNEQFF	-	-	TRBV7-6	TRBJ2-1
TGCAGCGTAGCGAGGAGCTCCTACAATGAGCAGTTCTTC	CSVARSSYNEQFF	-	-	TRBV29-1	TRBJ2-1
TGTGCTAGTGGTTTAGGACAAATGAACACCGGGGAGCTGTTTTTT	CASGLGQMNTGELFF	-	-	TRBV12-5	TRBJ2-2
TGTGCCAGCAGACCAACAGGGGGCGCCTCCTACGAGCAGTACTTC	CASRPTGGASYEQYF	TRBD1	few	TRBV5-6	TRBJ2-7
TGTGCCAGCAGTCCCTCCGGGACAGGCCGTGGCTACACCTTC	CASSPSGTGRGYTF	TRBD1	-	TRBV27	TRBJ1-2
TGCGCCAGCAGCTTGGGGCAGGCAACTAATGAAAAACTGTTTTTT	CASSLGQATNEKLFF	-	few	TRBV5-1	TRBJ1-4
TGTGCCAGCAGTTTATATGGGGGACTCCATGGCTACACCTTC	CASSLYGGLHGYTF	-	-	TRBV28	TRBJ1-2
TGTGCCAGCAGAGAGGACAGGGGGCCCACAGATACGCAGTATTTT	CASREDRGPTDTQYF	TRBD1	-	TRBV6-1	TRBJ2-3
TGTGCCAGCAGCTTGGCCCTAACTAGCGGTAGCGAGACCCAGTACTTC	CASSLALTSGSETQYF	TRBD2	-	TRBV5-8	TRBJ2-5
TGCGCCAGCAGTTCCGGGACAGCCGATGAAAAACTGTTTTTT	CASSSGTADEKLFF	TRBD1	-	TRBV5-1	TRBJ1-4
TGCGCCACCCTACAGGGGGCGAGTAAGAATGAGCAGTTCTTC	CATLQGASKNEQFF	TRBD1	few	TRBV10-1	TRBJ2-1
TGTGCCACCAGCAGGGACGGGAAAGCTGTAACATTGTGGGGACAGGGCATCTATGGCTACACCTTC	CATSRDGKAVTLWGQGIYGYTF	TRBD1	once	TRBV15	TRBJ1-2
TGTGCCAGCGAGCCGGGGGGCTCCTACAATGAGCAGTTCTTC	CASEPGGSYNEQFF	TRBD2	few	TRBV5-4	TRBJ2-1
TGTGCCTCGTCTAGCGGGAAATCATACGAGCAGTACTTC	CASSSGKSYEQYF	TRBD2	-	TRBV10-3	TRBJ2-7
TGTGCCAGCATGGTATACGGTCGTGAGCAGTTCTTC	CASMVYGREQFF	-	-	TRBV5-8	TRBJ2-1
TGTGCCAGCCTTTTGGAACTAGCGGGAGTGGAGACCCAGTACTTC	CASLLELAGVETQYF	TRBD2	few	TRBV28	TRBJ2-5
TGCGCCAGCAGCTTGGGGACATTATCCTACGAGCAGTACTTC	CASSLGTLSYEQYF	-	few	TRBV5-1	TRBJ2-7
TGTGCCAGCAGCTTAACAGCTAACTATCAGCCCCAGCATTTT	CASSLTANYQPQHF	-	once	TRBV7-8	TRBJ1-5
TGTGCCATCAGTGAAGGCGGGTCCTACAATGAGCAGTTCTTC	CAISEGGSYNEQFF	-	-	TRBV10-3	TRBJ2-1
TGTGCCAGCAGAGCGGTCCAAGAGACCCAGTACTTC	CASRAVQETQYF	-	few	TRBV2	TRBJ2-5
TGTGCCAGCAGCTTGGGGACACTGAAGTCCTACGAGCAGTACTTC	CASSLGTLKSYEQYF	-	-	TRBV5-4	TRBJ2-7
TGCAGCGTTGATCGGGAAGGCTCCTACAATGAGCAGTTCTTC	CSVDREGSYNEQFF	-	-	TRBV29-1	TRBJ2-1
TGTGCCAGTAACGCGGCCTCGGCCCCGACAGGGTTTTACTATGGCTACACCTTC	CASNAASAPTGFYYGYTF	TRBD1	-	TRBV5-6	TRBJ1-2
TGTGCCAGCAGCGACGGGACAGACTTGAGGGGCTACACCTTC	CASSDGTDLRGYTF	TRBD1	-	TRBV9	TRBJ1-2
TGTGCCAGCAGTGAATGGGGGACAGGCTTCACAGATACGCAGTATTTT	CASSEWGTGFTDTQYF	TRBD1	-	TRBV25-1	TRBJ2-3
TGTGCCAGCAGCTTGGGCCAGTCGCCTTCCCCGGGGGGCTACACCTTC	CASSLGQSPSPGGYTF	-	few	TRBV5-8	TRBJ1-2
TGTGCCAGCAGTTACTGGGACAGGGCCAACGGGGAGCTGTTTTTT	CASSYWDRANGELFF	TRBD1	-	TRBV6-6	TRBJ2-2
TGTGCCAGCAGCTTCGGGGGGGCTTTAGATACGCAGTATTTT	CASSFGGALDTQYF	TRBD2	-	TRBV11-1	TRBJ2-3
TGTGCCAGCACCACGGGGGGGCAGGGGAACGGGAGGGAATACGAGCAGTACTTC	CASTTGGQGNGREYEQYF	TRBD2	-	TRBV2	TRBJ2-7
TGTGCCAGCAGCAAAGCGGGGACTAGCGGGCTGTGTTTCTTC	CASSKAGTSGLCFF	-	-	TRBV21-1	TRBJ2-1
TGCGCCAGCAGCACCAGCGGGGGTTCCTACAATGAGCAGTTCTTC	CASSTSGGSYNEQFF	TRBD2	-	TRBV4-1	TRBJ2-1
TGTGCCAGCGCAGCCGGGACTAGCGGGGATGAGCAGTACTTC	CASAAGTSGDEQYF	TRBD2	-	TRBV2	TRBJ2-7
TGTGCCAGCAGCACCAGCGGGGGAATAGTGCGTGAGCAGTTCTTC	CASSTSGGIVREQFF	TRBD2	few	TRBV5-4	TRBJ2-1
TGTGCCTGGAGTCATTTAGGGGATCTCCGGGACACCGGGGAGCTGTTTTTT	CAWSHLGDLRDTGELFF	-	few	TRBV30	TRBJ2-2
TGTGCCAGCAGTTCGTCCAGGGAGGGTGAAAAACTGTTTTTT	CASSSSREGEKLFF	-	-	TRBV27	TRBJ1-4
TGTGCCAGCAGCTCATCAGGGGATACGCAGTATTTT	CASSSSGDTQYF	-	few	TRBV7-9	TRBJ2-3
TGTGCCAGCAGCCCGGGGGGATACGAGCAGTACTTC	CASSPGGYEQYF	TRBD2	-	TRBV6-6	TRBJ2-7
TGTGCCAGCAGTTTATTAGGGGGCTACTATGGCTACACCTTC	CASSLLGGYYGYTF	TRBD1	-	TRBV28	TRBJ1-2
TGTGCCAGCAGTTTAGCAGGGGCGAGCAATCAGCCCCAGCATTTT	CASSLAGASNQPQHF	-	-	TRBV27	TRBJ1-5
TGTGCCAGTAGTATAAGGCAGGGAAGTCTCTACGAGCAGTACTTC	CASSIRQGSLYEQYF	-	-	TRBV19	TRBJ2-7
TGTGCCAGCAGCTTAGGGGGGGAACGCACAGATACGCAGTATTTT	CASSLGGERTDTQYF	-	-	TRBV11-3	TRBJ2-3
TGCGCCAGCAGCTTGGTTGGGACTGGCTCCTACGAGCAGTACTTC	CASSLVGTGSYEQYF	-	-	TRBV5-1	TRBJ2-7
TGTGCCAGCGGCGACAGGGGATTAGGCAATGAGCAGTTCTTC	CASGDRGLGNEQFF	TRBD1	-	TRBV5-6	TRBJ2-1
TGCGCCAGCAGCCTCACCGGGACAAGCTCCTACAATGAGCAGTTCTTC	CASSLTGTSSYNEQFF	-	-	TRBV4-1	TRBJ2-1
TGTGCCAGCAGGCGGGCAACTAATGAAAAACTGTTTTTT	CASRRATNEKLFF	-	few	TRBV11-2	TRBJ1-4
TGCGCCAGCAGCACTAGCCCAACGGCGAATTCACCCCTCCACTTT	CASSTSPTANSPLHF	-	-	TRBV5-1	TRBJ1-6
TGTGCCAGCAGCTTGACTAGCGGGAGGGCCGCTTACGAGCAGTACTTC	CASSLTSGRAAYEQYF	TRBD2	-	TRBV7-9	TRBJ2-7
TGTGCCAGCAGTGTGGGGACAGATGCCGGGGAGCTGTTTTTT	CASSVGTDAGELFF	TRBD1	-	TRBV2	TRBJ2-2
TGTGCCAGCAGCACCGGACAGGGAGGAGGGAAGGACGCAGATACGCAGTATTTT	CASSTGQGGGKDADTQYF	TRBD1	-	TRBV7-8	TRBJ2-3
TGTGCCAGCAGCGGGACAGGGGGCTCCGGCGGCTATGGCTACACCTTC	CASSGTGGSGGYGYTF	TRBD1	-	TRBV9	TRBJ1-2
TGCGCCAGCAGCTTTGGAGCTAGCGGGAGAGTGGATACGCAGTATTTT	CASSFGASGRVDTQYF	TRBD2	-	TRBV5-1	TRBJ2-3
TGTGCCAGCAGTGAAGATCTGCGTACTGAAGCTTTCTTT	CASSEDLRTEAFF	-	once	TRBV2	TRBJ1-1
TGTGCCAGCAGCTTGAACCGGGCGGTCAGGGCGACCCATTTT	CASSLNRAVRATHF	-	-	TRBV5-6	TRBJ1-3